The present entry profiles one TCR beta chain with its context. This specimen comes from a study of blood T cell repertoires in COVID-19. As for the study in general: Sources were T cells, B-cell-depleted T cells, or PBMCs; the material itself was cDNA or gDNA.

Trimming took 0 bases from V and 3 from J; bases not matched to a gene: 6. The CDR3 is 16 residues long. Germline loops: CDR1 LNHNV, CDR2 YYDKDF (reference sequence). Enrollees, about 18 to 89 years old, lived in about two dozen US areas. Which cohort a participant joined came from the clinical history participants gave. Within the 2 weeks before study entry, each person in the exposed group met a COVID-19 case. Method: immunoSEQ multiplex PCR; TCRdb's copy keeps in-frame clones and lacks some. The sample contains roughly 240,000 clones, about 80% of which appear only once. Material for sequencing was PBMCs or T cells enriched from blood (not recorded which). The clonotype was recovered from a woman in her forties who had been exposed to COVID-19. V gene TRBV15 combines with J gene TRBJ2-7, with 9 bases fitting TRBD1. The CDR3: CATSRELGQGIYEQYF. The DNA of the CDR3 is TGTGCCACCAGCAGAGAACTAGGACAGGGGATCTACGAGCAGTACTTC.